Presented here are 21 T cell receptor beta chains from one specimen sequenced in a study of beta chain features in type 1 diabetes. TCRB transcripts that were expressed got sequenced, as all of the isolated RNA had been reverse transcribed. Some clones are missing from TCRdb's copy, which holds only in-frame ones; the method was immunoSEQ multiplex PCR. This sample yields 200,000 to 250,000 clones, of which about 9.3% are seen a single time; 0.03% to 0.04% belongs to the top ten. Sequencing was done on a sample of naive CD4+ T cells from blood. These receptors were taken from a woman between 18 and 29 years old in good health.

This chain joins TRBV19 and TRBJ2-1; perhaps TRBD2 as D (6 bases). Germline CDR1 reads LNHDA; CDR2 reads SQIVND (reference sequence). Trimming pared 2 bases from V and 1 base from J, leaving 12 bases between. The CDR3 is 16 amino acids. This CDR3 is CASSIYGGISYNEQFF. The CDR3 nucleotides are TGTGCCAGTAGTATATACGGCGGGATTTCCTACAATGAGCAGTTCTTC.

This clone was observed a handful of times. This sample also contains other DNA sequences that code for the same CDR3. CDR3 DNA sequence: TGTGCCAGCAGTTACAGGGGCGATCAGCCCCAGCATTTT. It is translated as CASSYRGDQPQHF. This chain connects TRBV6-5 to TRBJ1-5; maybe TRBD1 (5 bases). Trimming pared 2 bases from V and 5 bases from J, leaving 7 bases between. The length of the CDR3 is 13 residues. CDR1 and CDR2 from the germline V gene are MNHEY and SVGAGI.

The chain has TRBV6-5 and TRBJ1-1, with TRBD1 matching 7 bases. In germline, CDR1 is MNHEY, CDR2 SVGAGI. The CDR3 extends over 13 amino acids. V lost 0 bases, J lost 8 bases, and 3 bases stayed unmatched. The CDR3 DNA sequence: TGTGCCAGCAGTTACTCGAGGGGGCAGGAAGCTTTCTTT. Translating it yields CASSYSRGQEAFF.

This clone was picked up a small number of times. The chain recombines TRBV6-1 with TRBJ2-1; the match to TRBD2 covers 7 bases. The CDR3 spans 14 residues. V lost 2 bases, J lost 9 bases, and 7 bases stayed unmatched. The germline CDR1 and CDR2 sequences are MNHNS and SASEGT. CDR3: CASSEFRERGEQFF. CDR3 bases: TGTGCCAGCAGTGAATTTCGGGAGCGGGGTGAGCAGTTCTTC.

This clone was found a few times. This chain uses TRBV30 with TRBJ1-2, with D tentatively TRBD1 (5 bases). Trimming took 1 base from V and 8 from J, leaving 20 bases between them. CDR1 and CDR2 (germline): GTSNPN, SVGIG (reference sequence). The CDR3 consists of 15 residues. The chain's CDR3 is CAWSAMVRDPKGYTF. The CDR3 DNA follows: TGTGCCTGGAGTGCCATGGTCAGGGATCCTAAGGGCTACACCTTC.

This clone came up a few times. This chain joins TRBV10-3 and TRBJ2-2, with TRBD1 as a possible D gene (5 bases). V lost 6 bases to trimming and J lost 3 bases, with 11 bases between them. The CDR3 is 14 residues long. Germline V gives CDR1 ENHRY, CDR2 SYGVKD. The DNA for the CDR3 is TGTGCCATCAGGCCGCCGACAGACACCGGGGAGCTGTTTTTT. Protein product: CAIRPPTDTGELFF.

The chain is built from TRBV7-9 and TRBJ2-5, with D tentatively TRBD2 (5 bases). CDR3 length equals 12 residues. Germline V gene sequence: CDR1 SEHNR, CDR2 FQNEAQ (reference sequence). Trimming cost V 9 bases and J 5 bases, with 13 bases left between them. The CDR3 spells CASLMAGETQYF. CDR3 nucleotides: TGTGCCAGTTTGATGGCGGGCGAGACCCAGTACTTC.

Written as DNA, the CDR3 is TGCAGCGTCCCGCAGGGGCGTGGGTTGGTTGGCTACACCTTC. Translation gives CSVPQGRGLVGYTF. The chain carries TRBV29-1 and TRBJ1-2; TRBD1 might be the D (6 bases). Trimming took 6 bases from V and 7 from J, leaving 21 bases between them. The CDR3 runs to 14 residues. Per germline, CDR1 SQVTM and CDR2 ANQGSEA.

This chain links TRBV25-1 with TRBJ2-5; unclear D gene. The CDR3 spans 13 residues. V was trimmed by 3 bases and J by 4 bases, leaving 9 bases between them. The germline V gene has CDR1 MGHDK and CDR2 SYGVNS. The CDR3 here is CASSDWQTETQYF. CDR3 sequence (DNA): TGTGCCAGCAGTGATTGGCAAACAGAGACCCAGTACTTC.

This clone was picked up a small number of times. This CDR3 is also generated by other DNA sequences in the sample. The J gene is TRBJ2-2, the V gene TRBV5-1; 12 bases fit TRBD2. Germline trimming cut 3 bases from V and 2 bases from J; bases unmatched to any gene: 2. This CDR3 spans 16 amino acids. Germline V CDR1 and CDR2: SGHRS, YFSETQ. The DNA of the CDR3 is TGCGCCAGCAGCTCGGGACTAGCGGGTAACACCGGGGAGCTGTTTTTT. It translates to CASSSGLAGNTGELFF. Combining the CDR3 with reference TRBV5-1 and TRBJ2-2 gives the whole variable domain KAGVTQTPRYLIKTRGQQVTLSCSPISGHRSVSWYQQTPGQGLQFLFEYFSETQRNKGNFPGRFSGRQFSNSRSEMNVSTLELGDSALYLCASSSGLAGNTGELFFGEGSRLTVL.

The rearrangement joins TRBV6-5 to TRBJ1-2; 9 positions agree with TRBD1. After removal of 7 bases from V and 7 bases from J, the junction contained 13 bases not matched to a gene. CDR1 and CDR2 from the germline V gene are MNHEY and SVGAGI. The CDR3 extends over 15 amino acids. CDR3 DNA: TGTGCCAGCACCAAGACAGGGGGAAGTGCCGGTGGCTACACCTTC. Its protein product is CASTKTGGSAGGYTF.

The chain is built from TRBV7-9 and TRBJ2-5, with D perhaps TRBD1 (6 bases). The end of the DNA fits TRBJ2-7 better, so the J call may be wrong. Germline V lookup: CDR1 SEHNR, CDR2 FQNEAQ (reference sequence). The CDR3 sequence is 16 residues long. The CDR3 coding sequence is TGTGCCAGCAGCTTTCGGGGACACGAGAGCTCCTACGAGCAGTACTTC. Translation: CASSFRGHESSYEQYF.

The rearrangement joins TRBV6-4 to TRBJ2-1; 7 nucleotides match TRBD2. This CDR3 contains 18 residues. V was clipped by 9 bases and J by 0 bases; unmatched bases: 17. The germline V gene has CDR1 MRHNA and CDR2 SNTAGT. CDR3 DNA sequence: TGTGCCAGATTTCCACCAAGTCGGGGGGTGAGCTCCTACAATGAGCAGTTCTTC. Encoded protein: CARFPPSRGVSSYNEQFF.

This clone has more than one count but fewer than ten. The chain has TRBV5-1 and TRBJ1-2, with D possibly TRBD1 on 5 matching bases. The germline V gene encodes CDR1 SGHRS and CDR2 YFSETQ. The CDR3 sequence is 13 residues long. V lost 4 bases to trimming and J lost 1 base, with 8 bases between them. CDR3 nucleotides: TGCGCCAGCAGCCCGGACAATAACTATGGCTACACCTTC. Translating it yields CASSPDNNYGYTF. Together with reference TRBV5-1 and TRBJ1-2, the CDR3 gives the full variable domain: KAGVTQTPRYLIKTRGQQVTLSCSPISGHRSVSWYQQTPGQGLQFLFEYFSETQRNKGNFPGRFSGRQFSNSRSEMNVSTLELGDSALYLCASSPDNNYGYTFGSGTRLTVV.

This clone came up a few times. This sequence joins TRBV5-1 and TRBJ2-1; 12 bases are shared with TRBD2. The ends lost 4 bases at V and 4 bases at J; junction bases unmatched: 9. The CDR3 covers 17 residues. Germline assignment: CDR1 SGHRS and CDR2 YFSETQ. The CDR3 reads CASSPGGLAGNYNEQFF. CDR3 bases: TGCGCCAGCAGCCCGGGAGGACTAGCGGGAAATTACAATGAGCAGTTCTTC.

The sample holds a few counts of this clone. This sequence joins TRBV16 and TRBJ1-1, with 8 bases fitting TRBD1. The CDR3 is 16 amino acids. V lost 4 bases and J lost 4; bases outside the gene matches: 11. Germline CDR1 KGHSY, CDR2 FQNENV. The CDR3 DNA reads as TGTGCCAGCAGCCTTCGCAATCAGGGGGCGAGCACTGAAGCTTTCTTT. Protein: CASSLRNQGASTEAFF. The full variable domain, completed using reference TRBV16 and TRBJ1-1, is GEEVAQTPKHLVRGEGQKAKLYCAPIKGHSYVFWYQQVLKNEFKFLISFQNENVFDETGMPKERFSAKCLPNSPCSLEIQATKLEDSAVYFCASSLRNQGASTEAFFGQGTRLTVV.

This clone occurred a few times. The chain uses TRBV27 and TRBJ2-1; D may be TRBD2 (5 bases). CDR1 MNHEY and CDR2 SMNVEV come from the germline V gene (reference sequence). The CDR3 extends over 12 amino acids. Trimming left V 4 bases short and J 8 bases short, with 9 bases between. The CDR3 here is CASSSTRDEQFF. The CDR3 DNA reads TGTGCCAGCAGTTCTACTAGGGATGAGCAGTTCTTC.

The table lists this clone with a few counts. The rearrangement uses TRBV7-2 and TRBJ2-1, with 7 bases identical to TRBD2. From germline, CDR1 is SGHTA and CDR2 FQGNSA. Unmatched junction bases numbered 11, after V lost 2 bases and J lost 10 bases. CDR3 length: 15 amino acids. CDR3 bases: TGTGCCAGCAGCTTATCCGGCGGGAGAATAAGCGAGCAGTTCTTC. The encoded protein is CASSLSGGRISEQFF.

The V gene is TRBV5-6, the J gene TRBJ2-7, with 9 bases that match TRBD1. The CDR3 covers 16 residues. Germline CDR1 reads SGHDT; CDR2 reads YYEEEE. J was trimmed by 3 bases and V by 4 bases; bases with no gene match: 11. The chain's CDR3 is CASSHTPGQGNYEQYF. As DNA, the CDR3 is TGTGCCAGCAGCCATACCCCGGGACAGGGTAACTACGAGCAGTACTTC.

This clone showed up just a few times. This chain uses TRBV5-5 with TRBJ1-5, with 9 bases matching TRBD1. J lost 4 bases, V lost 5 bases, and 10 bases had no gene match. The V gene's germline CDR1 is SGHKS and CDR2 YYEKEE (reference sequence). This CDR3 contains 16 residues. In nucleotides, the CDR3 is TGTGCCAGCAGTCCGGGTACAGGGGGCTGGAATCAGCCCCAGCATTTT. This sequence encodes CASSPGTGGWNQPQHF.

The chain combines TRBV15 with TRBJ2-7; D is perhaps TRBD1 (6 bases). The V gene lost 0 bases and the J gene lost 2 bases, with 8 bases spanning the gap. The V gene's germline CDR1 is LNHNV and CDR2 YYDKDF (reference sequence). The CDR3 is made up of 14 amino acids. The CDR3 reads CATSRDAGAYEQYF. CDR3 nucleotides: TGTGCCACCAGCAGAGATGCAGGGGCCTACGAGCAGTACTTC.